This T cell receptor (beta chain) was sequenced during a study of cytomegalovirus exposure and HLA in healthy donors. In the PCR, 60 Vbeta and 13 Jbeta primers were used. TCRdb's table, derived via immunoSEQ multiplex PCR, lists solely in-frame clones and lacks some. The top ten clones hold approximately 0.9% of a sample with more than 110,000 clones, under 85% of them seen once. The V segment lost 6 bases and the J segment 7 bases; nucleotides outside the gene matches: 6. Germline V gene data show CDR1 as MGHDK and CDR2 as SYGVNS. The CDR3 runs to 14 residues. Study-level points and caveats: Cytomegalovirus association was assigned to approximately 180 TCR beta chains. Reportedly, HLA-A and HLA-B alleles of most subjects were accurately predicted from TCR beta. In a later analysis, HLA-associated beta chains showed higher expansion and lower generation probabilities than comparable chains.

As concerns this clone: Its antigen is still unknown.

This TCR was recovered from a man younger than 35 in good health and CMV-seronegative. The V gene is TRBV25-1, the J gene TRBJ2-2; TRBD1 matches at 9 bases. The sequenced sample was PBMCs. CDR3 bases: TGTGCCAGCAGCCACACAGGGGGCATCGGGGAGCTGTTTTTT. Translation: CASSHTGGIGELFF.